Below are 22 T cell receptor beta chains sequenced from a single sample in a study of cytotoxic CD8 clonotypes in ibrutinib-treated CLL. The table came from immunoSEQ multiplex PCR; TCRdb's copy has only in-frame clones and leaves some out. The sample shows 140,000 to 150,000 clones, about three quarters of them seen only once. The sequenced sample was PBMCs, obtained after 24 months of ibrutinib treatment. The source is a human donor with chronic lymphocytic leukemia.

Only a few counts were recorded for this clone. The V and J genes are TRBV29-1 and TRBJ2-3; the match to TRBD2 covers 8 bases. The CDR3 length is 12 residues. Germline lookup yields CDR1 SQVTM and CDR2 ANQGSEA. V shed 5 bases and J 4 bases; nucleotides not matched to a gene: 2. The CDR3 spells CSVILAADTQYF. CDR3 nucleotide sequence: TGCAGCGTTATACTAGCGGCAGATACGCAGTATTTT.

The chain carries TRBV6-5 and TRBJ2-6; D is unclear. CDR1 is MNHEY and CDR2 is SVGAGI in the germline V gene. The CDR3 contains 15 residues. The ends were cut back, 0 bases at V and 1 base at J, with 4 bases in the middle. DNA of the CDR3: TGTGCCAGCAGTTACTCATGGTCTGGGGCCAACGTCCTGACTTTC. Translating gives CASSYSWSGANVLTF.

The chain is built from TRBV5-5 and TRBJ1-2, with 10 bases identical to TRBD1. V shed 2 bases, J shed 8 bases, and the junction held 9 bases outside the gene matches. Germline lookup yields CDR1 SGHKS and CDR2 YYEKEE (reference sequence). This CDR3 is built from 15 residues. The CDR3 DNA reads as TGTGCCAGCAGCTTTGACCCGGGACAGGGGTTCGGCTACACCTTC. Amino acid sequence: CASSFDPGQGFGYTF.

This chain links TRBV9 with TRBJ2-5, with D uncertain. The CDR3 is 15 amino acids. With 0 bases removed from V and 2 bases from J, the gap between germline ends came to 11 bases. CDR1 is SGDLS and CDR2 is YYNGEE in the germline V gene. CDR3 sequence: CASSVGMVAQETQYF. The CDR3 DNA follows: TGTGCCAGCAGCGTAGGAATGGTGGCTCAAGAGACCCAGTACTTC.

The rearrangement uses TRBV5-1 and TRBJ2-7; tentatively, D is TRBD2 (6 bases). The germline V gene has CDR1 SGHRS and CDR2 YFSETQ. V was pared by 7 bases and J by 7 bases, with 21 bases between. The CDR3 is 14 amino acids. For the CDR3, the DNA is TGCGCCAGCCGCCGGGCTACCGATGCGGGGGAGCAGTACTTC. Translating gives CASRRATDAGEQYF.

This chain links TRBV10-3 with TRBJ2-7, with D unresolved. This CDR3 is 12 amino acids long. V lost 3 bases and J 2 bases, leaving 5 bases between the germline ends. The germline V gene has CDR1 ENHRY and CDR2 SYGVKD. Here the CDR3 reads CAISDRTYEQYF. The CDR3 nucleotides read TGTGCCATCAGTGACCGAACCTACGAGCAGTACTTC.

This chain connects TRBV7-6 to TRBJ2-7; no clear D. The CDR3 loop spans 14 amino acids. CDR1 and CDR2 from the germline V gene are SGHVS and FNYEAQ. V was trimmed by 5 bases and J by 3 bases, leaving 14 bases between them. The CDR3, as DNA: TGTGCCAGCAGCCCCCCTGGACGGAACTACGAGCAGTACTTC. Its protein is CASSPPGRNYEQYF.

The V gene is TRBV5-4, the J gene TRBJ2-7; 9 nucleotides line up with TRBD1. The CDR3 totals 17 residues. Germline V gives CDR1 SGHNT, CDR2 YYREEE (reference sequence). V dropped 2 bases and J dropped 2; count of bases not matched to a gene: 11. Written as DNA, the CDR3 is TGTGCCAGCAGCTTAAGGGACAGGGATTCCCTACCCTACGAGCAGTACTTC. Protein product: CASSLRDRDSLPYEQYF.

The V gene is TRBV11-2, the J gene TRBJ1-2; D might be TRBD1 (5 bases). Trimming pared 5 bases from V and 8 bases from J, leaving 15 bases between. The germline V gene has CDR1 SGHAT and CDR2 FQNNGV. The CDR3 has 13 amino acids. CDR3 sequence reads: CASSPRVGGGYTF. The CDR3 DNA sequence: TGTGCCAGCAGCCCTCGCGTGGGGGGGGGCTACACCTTC.

The rearrangement joins TRBV11-2 to TRBJ2-5; D is unresolved. The CDR3 is 13 amino acids. The germline V gene has CDR1 SGHAT and CDR2 FQNNGV. Trimming took off 2 bases at V and 4 bases at J, with 8 bases between the two ends. CDR3 in amino acids: CASSLTGVETQYF. CDR3 DNA sequence: TGTGCCAGCAGCTTAACGGGCGTAGAGACCCAGTACTTC.

A few counts support this clone. The rearrangement joins TRBV7-9 to TRBJ1-1, with D possibly being TRBD1 (5 bases). Germline assignment: CDR1 SEHNR and CDR2 FQNEAQ (reference sequence). The CDR3 covers 14 residues. V lost 5 bases and J lost 0, with 10 bases in between. The CDR3 coding sequence is TGTGCCAGCAGCGAACAGGCCCTGAACACTGAAGCTTTCTTT. Translation: CASSEQALNTEAFF.

The chain uses TRBV4-1 and TRBJ2-1; a possible D gene is TRBD2 (6 bases). Looked up from germline, CDR1 is MGHRA and CDR2 is YSYEKL. This CDR3 spans 15 amino acids. V lost 1 base, J lost 2 bases, and 9 bases lay in between. CDR3 sequence: CASSQGAGPYNEQFF. The CDR3, as DNA: TGCGCCAGCAGCCAAGGAGCGGGTCCCTACAATGAGCAGTTCTTC.

CDR3 loop: CAMALYTF. CDR3 nucleotides: TGCGCCATGGCCCTCTACACCTTC. The rearrangement uses TRBV10-1 and TRBJ1-2; no clear D gene. This CDR3 has 8 amino acids. V shed 10 bases and J shed 10 bases, with 7 bases lying between them. CDR1 and CDR2 (germline): WNHNN, SYGVQD (reference sequence).

This clone was counted only a few times. The genes are TRBV15 and TRBJ1-2, with D possibly TRBD1 on 5 matching bases. V shed 0 bases and J shed 9 bases, with 8 bases lying between them. The CDR3 loop spans 12 amino acids. Germline values: CDR1 LNHNV, CDR2 YYDKDF (reference sequence). The DNA for the CDR3 is TGTGCCACCAGCAGAGAGGGACTCAGCTACACCTTC. Its protein product is CATSREGLSYTF. Using reference TRBV15 and TRBJ1-2 for the parts outside the CDR3, the full variable domain is DAMVIQNPRYQVTQFGKPVTLSCSQTLNHNVMYWYQQKSSQAPKLLFHYYDKDFNNEADTPDNFQSRRPNTSFCFLDIRSPGLGDTAMYLCATSREGLSYTFGSGTRLTVV.

This clone occurred a few times. The chain carries TRBV25-1 and TRBJ1-1; D gene unclear. Per the germline V gene, CDR1 is MGHDK and CDR2 is SYGVNS. The CDR3 sequence is 12 residues long. The V end lost 3 bases, the J end lost 0 bases, and 2 bases lay between the germline ends. The CDR3 DNA reads as TGTGCCAGCAGTGAGCTGAACACTGAAGCTTTCTTT. This gives the protein CASSELNTEAFF.

The V gene is TRBV18, the J gene TRBJ1-1; D might be TRBD1 (5 bases). Germline lookup yields CDR1 KGHSH and CDR2 LQKENI. V was cut by 3 bases and J by 6 bases, with 11 bases left in between. This CDR3 is built from 13 residues. The CDR3 coding sequence is TGTGCCAGCTCACCTGGGGGGGAGGCTGAAGCTTTCTTT. Translated, it gives CASSPGGEAEAFF.

This chain connects TRBV28 to TRBJ1-5; TRBD1 might be the D (6 bases). The V gene lost 3 bases and the J gene lost 6 bases, with 12 bases spanning the gap. The CDR3 runs to 14 residues. Germline-derived CDR1 and CDR2 are MDHEN and SYDVKM. This chain's CDR3 is CASSFGGASQPQHF. The DNA for the CDR3 is TGTGCCAGCAGTTTCGGGGGCGCCAGTCAGCCCCAGCATTTT.

A few counts support this clone. The rearrangement links TRBV2 to TRBJ1-5; D gene unclear. With 1 base removed from V and 15 bases from J, the gap between germline ends came to 10 bases. The CDR3 length is 11 residues. CDR1 and CDR2 (germline): SNHLY, FYNNEI. CDR3 sequence reads: CASSEGQRAHF. CDR3 coding DNA: TGTGCCAGCAGTGAAGGTCAGAGGGCGCATTTT.

This clone has just a few counts. J is TRBJ1-5 and V is TRBV6-6; D remains ambiguous. Per germline, CDR1 MNHNY and CDR2 SVGAGI (reference sequence). Trimming left V 0 bases short and J 9 bases short, with 9 bases between. The CDR3 loop spans 13 amino acids. CDR3 bases: TGTGCCAGCAGTTACTCGGCCGAGCGGCCCCAGCATTTT. Translated, it gives CASSYSAERPQHF.

There are a few counts of this clone. This chain connects TRBV18 to TRBJ1-4, with 7 bases matching TRBD1. V shed 3 bases, J shed 10 bases, and the junction held 11 bases outside the gene matches. CDR3 length equals 15 residues. Germline V lookup: CDR1 KGHSH, CDR2 LQKENI. CDR3 region: CASSPQGGATGKLFF. DNA for the CDR3: TGTGCCAGCTCACCCCAGGGGGGGGCGACGGGAAAACTGTTTTTT. Full variable domain (rest looked up from reference TRBV18 and TRBJ1-4): NAGVMQNPRHLVRRRGQEARLRCSPMKGHSHVYWYRQLPEEGLKFMVYLQKENIIDESGMPKERFSAEFPKEGPSILRIQQVVRGDSAAYFCASSPQGGATGKLFFGSGTQLSVL.

J is TRBJ2-7 and V is TRBV7-2, with D unresolved. Germline V gene sequence: CDR1 SGHTA, CDR2 FQGNSA. The V end was cut by 5 bases, the J end by 0 bases, with 5 bases between. There are 12 residues in the CDR3. The CDR3 protein is CASSLHSYEQYF. The CDR3, as DNA: TGTGCCAGCAGCCTCCACTCCTACGAGCAGTACTTC.

The J gene is TRBJ1-1, the V gene TRBV5-4; D is uncertain. The CDR3 has 13 residues. V was trimmed by 4 bases and J by 7 bases, leaving 14 bases between them. Germline loops: CDR1 SGHNT, CDR2 YYREEE (reference sequence). The CDR3 spells CASSPGDGREAFF. The DNA of the CDR3 is TGTGCCAGCAGCCCGGGCGACGGTCGTGAAGCTTTCTTT. The full variable domain, in which reference TRBV5-4 and TRBJ1-1 provide the parts outside the CDR3, is ETGVTQSPTHLIKTRGQQVTLRCSSQSGHNTVSWYQQALGQGPQFIFQYYREEENGRGNFPPRFSGLQFPNYSSELNVNALELDDSALYLCASSPGDGREAFFGQGTRLTVV.